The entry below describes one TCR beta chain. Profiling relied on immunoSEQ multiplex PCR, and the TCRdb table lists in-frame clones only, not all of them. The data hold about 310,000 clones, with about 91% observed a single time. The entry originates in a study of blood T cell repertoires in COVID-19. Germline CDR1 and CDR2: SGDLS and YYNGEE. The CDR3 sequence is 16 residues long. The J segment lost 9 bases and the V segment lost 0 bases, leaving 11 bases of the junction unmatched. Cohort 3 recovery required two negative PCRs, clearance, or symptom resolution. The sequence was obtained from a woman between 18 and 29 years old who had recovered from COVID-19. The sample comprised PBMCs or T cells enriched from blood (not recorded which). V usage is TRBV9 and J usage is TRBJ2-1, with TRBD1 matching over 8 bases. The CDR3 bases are TGTGCCAGCAGCGTAGGCCGGGACAGGCTTAGAGGTGAGCAGTTCTTC. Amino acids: CASSVGRDRLRGEQFF.